The clone carrying this T cell receptor (delta chain) appeared a few times. For this DNA, TCRdb reports the protein of a much larger clone, which diverges at residue 14, most likely from a read error; the protein presented here is translated directly from the DNA. TCRdb re-called the multiplex PCR reads with CATT. The sample holds 75,000 to 100,000 delta-chain clones; approximately 1.5% are singletons and the top ten take more than 7%. These data originate in a study of γδ T cells in repeated Plasmodium falciparum infection. Sequences were obtained from gamma-delta T cells from blood. This sequence originates from a pool of human donors (malaria-infected and uninfected, not separated).

The CDR3 nucleotides are TGTGCTCTTGGGGGGCTACGAGCCAGCACCCTAACCCTGGCAGCACAACTCTTCTTT. Translated: CALGGLRASTLTLAAQLFF. The chain joins TRDV1 to TRDJ2; D gene ambiguous. The germline gives CDR1 TSWWSYY, CDR2 QGS. Trimming stripped 4 bases from V and 6 bases from J, with 27 bases between. The CDR3 contains 19 residues.